The 2 T cell receptor beta chains in this list originate from one sample, sequenced in a study of shared clonotypes between healthy human individuals. Here immunoSEQ multiplex PCR was the method, and the copy in TCRdb shows in-frame clones only, minus some. The sample yields more than 500,000 clones, around 96% seen once. Sequences were obtained from naive CD4+ T cells sorted from blood. Subset noted: CD45RA+ positively selected. Every receptor here comes from a woman between 25 and 40 years old in good health.

The chain links TRBV19 to TRBJ2-7, with TRBD1 matching over 9 bases. This CDR3 region has 13 residues. Germline V CDR1 and CDR2: LNHDA, SQIVND (reference sequence). With 10 bases clipped from V and 5 bases from J, the junction kept 9 bases outside the gene matches. In nucleotides, the CDR3 is TGTGCCACCTCCGAACAGGGGGCCGACGAGCAGTACTTC. This encodes CATSEQGADEQYF.

J is TRBJ2-5 and V is TRBV27, with D unclear. The better agreement between TRBJ2-7 and the DNA end casts doubt on the J call. Germline V lookup: CDR1 MNHEY, CDR2 SMNVEV (reference sequence). The CDR3 length is 13 residues. CDR3 sequence: CASSRQSSYEQYF. In DNA form, the CDR3 reads TGTGCCAGCAGTCGTCAGAGCTCCTACGAGCAGTACTTC.